This section outlines one TCR beta chain sequence together with its context. This sample was included in a study of cytomegalovirus exposure and HLA in healthy donors. The J segment lost 6 bases and the V segment lost 2 bases, leaving 7 bases of the junction unmatched. The CDR3 consists of 14 residues. CDR1 and CDR2 from the germline V gene are SGHDT and YYEEEE. In the PCR, 60 Vbeta and 13 Jbeta primers were used. Sequencing used immunoSEQ multiplex PCR; TCRdb keeps in-frame clones, though not all of them. The sample records 57,000 or so clones, around 80% being singletons. The sequence was collected from a man aged 45 to 65 in good health and CMV-seropositive. Sequenced material: PBMCs. The chain has TRBV5-6 and TRBJ2-7; 8 nucleotides line up with TRBD2. CDR3 in DNA: TGTGCCAGCAGCTTCGGGGGGGCCGGAGCCGAGCAGTACTTC. This sequence encodes CASSFGGAGAEQYF. The full variable domain, with the rest looked up from reference TRBV5-6 and TRBJ2-7, is DAGVTQSPTHLIKTRGQQVTLRCSPKSGHDTVSWYQQALGQGPQFIFQYYEEEERQRGNFPDRFSGHQFPNYSSELNVNALLLGDSALYLCASSFGGAGAEQYFGPGTRLTVT.